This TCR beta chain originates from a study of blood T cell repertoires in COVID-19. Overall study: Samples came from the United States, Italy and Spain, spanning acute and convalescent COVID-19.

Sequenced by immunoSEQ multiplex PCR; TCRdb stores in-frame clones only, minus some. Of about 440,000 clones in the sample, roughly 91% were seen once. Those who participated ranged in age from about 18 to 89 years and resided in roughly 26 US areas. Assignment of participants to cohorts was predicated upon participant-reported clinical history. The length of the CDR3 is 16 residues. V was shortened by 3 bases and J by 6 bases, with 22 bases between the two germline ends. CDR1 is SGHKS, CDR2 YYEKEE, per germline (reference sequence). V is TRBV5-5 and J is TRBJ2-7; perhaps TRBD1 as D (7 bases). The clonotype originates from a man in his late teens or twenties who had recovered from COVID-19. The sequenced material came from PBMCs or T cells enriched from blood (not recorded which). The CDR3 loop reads CASSWGAGQTYPEQYF. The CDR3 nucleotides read TGTGCCAGCAGCTGGGGGGCGGGACAGACGTATCCCGAGCAGTACTTC.